These 32 T cell receptor beta chains originate from one sample sequenced in a study of shared clonotypes between healthy human individuals. Here immunoSEQ multiplex PCR was the method, and the copy in TCRdb shows in-frame clones only, minus some. The profile covers over a million clones, with approximately 98% appearing a single time and roughly 0.45% taken by the ten largest. Material for sequencing was naive CD4+ T cells sorted from blood. Subset noted: CD45RA+ positively selected. These receptor sequences come from a man aged 25-40 years in good health.

This sequence joins TRBV2 and TRBJ1-4, with 10 bases identical to TRBD1. V was clipped by 6 bases and J by 7 bases; unmatched bases: 8. CDR3 size: 15 residues. Germline loops: CDR1 SNHLY, CDR2 FYNNEI. Written as DNA, the CDR3 is TGTGCCAGCAGCCTAGGGACAGGGGTTTTTGAAAAACTGTTTTTT. Protein: CASSLGTGVFEKLFF.

V is TRBV5-1 and J is TRBJ2-3, with D maybe TRBD1 (5 bases). From germline, CDR1 is SGHRS and CDR2 YFSETQ. The CDR3 is 16 residues long. Trimming cost V 0 bases and J 2 bases, with 13 bases left between them. The CDR3 reads CASSLGQTAYTDTQYF. In DNA form, the CDR3 reads TGCGCCAGCAGCTTGGGACAGACAGCCTACACAGATACGCAGTATTTT.

This chain links TRBV28 with TRBJ2-2; D not certain. The CDR3 contains 13 residues. CDR1 and CDR2 from the germline V gene are MDHEN and SYDVKM. Trimming left V 7 bases short and J 2 bases short, with 8 bases between. CDR3 coding DNA: TGTGCCAGCACCGAGAGTAACACCGGGGAGCTGTTTTTT. It specifies CASTESNTGELFF.

The gene calls are TRBV18 and TRBJ2-1; 12 bases map to TRBD2. Germline CDR1 and CDR2: KGHSH and LQKENI. Unmatched junction bases numbered 5, after V lost 3 bases and J lost 5 bases. There are 16 residues in the CDR3. CDR3 sequence: CASSPLGLAGDNEQFF. The CDR3 DNA reads as TGTGCCAGCTCACCGTTGGGACTAGCGGGCGACAATGAGCAGTTCTTC.

This clone has only one observation. The rearrangement uses TRBV6-6 and TRBJ1-5, with D possibly matching TRBD1 (6 bases). The CDR3 totals 16 residues. V was clipped by 0 bases and J by 4 bases, with 13 bases between them. The germline V gene has CDR1 MNHNY and CDR2 SVGAGI (reference sequence). CDR3 DNA sequence: TGTGCCAGCAGTTACTCGATTCAGGGGAGAAATCAGCCCCAGCATTTT. This codes for CASSYSIQGRNQPQHF.

The gene calls are TRBV18 and TRBJ2-7; TRBD1 is a possible D gene (6 bases). This CDR3 has 13 residues. Trimming removed 2 bases from V and 5 bases from J, with 10 bases in between. CDR1 and CDR2 (germline): KGHSH, LQKENI. CDR3 coding DNA: TGTGCCAGCTCACCAGGACAGAATGACGAGCAGTACTTC. Encoded protein: CASSPGQNDEQYF.

The chain joins TRBV11-2 to TRBJ2-2; possible D gene TRBD1, 6 bases. This CDR3 has 16 residues. The V gene's germline CDR1 is SGHAT and CDR2 FQNNGV. The V end lost 0 bases, the J end lost 6 bases, and 14 bases lay between the germline ends. The DNA for the CDR3 is TGTGCCAGCAGCTTAGATGGCAGGGGAGTCGCCGGGGAGCTGTTTTTT. It translates to CASSLDGRGVAGELFF.

This chain uses TRBV27 with TRBJ1-1; unclear D gene. This CDR3 comprises 14 residues. Germline loops: CDR1 MNHEY, CDR2 SMNVEV (reference sequence). V dropped 6 bases and J dropped 1 base, with 12 bases sitting between them. This CDR3 is CASRSLFPNTEAFF. The CDR3 nucleotides are TGTGCCAGCAGAAGTCTCTTCCCGAACACTGAAGCTTTCTTT.

On this clone: Other nucleotide sequences in the sample specify the same CDR3. J is TRBJ1-2 and V is TRBV19, with TRBD1 as a possible D gene (6 bases). The CDR3 sequence is 13 residues long. The V and J ends lost 3 bases and 3 bases respectively, with 8 bases between them. Germline CDR1 LNHDA, CDR2 SQIVND (reference sequence). CDR3 residues: CASSISGDYGYTF. The CDR3 bases are TGTGCCAGTAGTATTTCAGGGGACTATGGCTACACCTTC.

This clone occurred once. This chain connects TRBV6-1 to TRBJ2-1, with D possibly called TRBD1 or TRBD2 (5 bases each). Looked up from germline, CDR1 is MNHNS and CDR2 is SASEGT. The CDR3 spans 13 residues. Trimming stripped 7 bases from V and 10 bases from J, with 17 bases between. CDR3 sequence reads: CASMGDGRWEQFF. For the CDR3, the DNA is TGTGCCAGCATGGGGGACGGGCGGTGGGAGCAGTTCTTC.

The rearrangement uses TRBV6-1 and TRBJ2-7, with D maybe TRBD2 (5 bases). The CDR3 contains 14 residues. V was pared by 10 bases and J by 0 bases, with 16 bases between. Per the germline V gene, CDR1 is MNHNS and CDR2 is SASEGT. CDR3 DNA: TGTGCCACCAGGAGGACGGCGAGCTCCTACGAGCAGTACTTC. Its protein product is CATRRTASSYEQYF.

This chain connects TRBV4-1 to TRBJ2-1, with D uncertain. Trimming removed 3 bases from V and 3 bases from J, with 6 bases in between. The CDR3 runs to 13 residues. Germline-derived CDR1 and CDR2 are MGHRA and YSYEKL. Here the CDR3 DNA reads TGCGCCAGCAGCCAGGGCCACTACAATGAGCAGTTCTTC. Translation gives CASSQGHYNEQFF.

V is TRBV5-4 and J is TRBJ1-2; D ambiguous. Germline values: CDR1 SGHNT, CDR2 YYREEE (reference sequence). This CDR3 is built from 17 residues. V was shortened by 0 bases and J by 2 bases, with 17 bases between the two germline ends. DNA of the CDR3: TGTGCCAGCAGCTTGGGTGCATCAGGTAGCGGCAACTATGGCTACACCTTC. Its protein is CASSLGASGSGNYGYTF.

About this clone: Within the sample, other DNA sequences also encode this same CDR3. The CDR3 reads CATSRDIGGELFF. The DNA of the CDR3 is TGTGCCACCAGCAGAGATATCGGCGGGGAGCTGTTTTTT. V is TRBV15 and J is TRBJ2-2; no firm D call. Trimming removed 0 bases from V and 7 bases from J, with 6 bases in between. CDR3 length: 13 amino acids. Per germline, CDR1 LNHNV and CDR2 YYDKDF (reference sequence).

The chain links TRBV5-1 to TRBJ2-7; 9 nucleotides align to TRBD1. Trimming took 1 base from V and 7 from J; bases not matched to a gene: 12. The CDR3 consists of 16 residues. The germline CDR1 and CDR2 sequences are SGHRS and YFSETQ. In DNA form, the CDR3 reads TGCGCCAGCAGCTTGTTAGGACAGGGGCTAACTGGGGAGCAGTACTTC. It encodes CASSLLGQGLTGEQYF.

The chain recombines TRBV15 with TRBJ2-7; TRBD2 agrees at 11 bases. Unmatched junction bases numbered 7, after V lost 1 base and J lost 2 bases. This CDR3 has 17 amino acids. In germline, CDR1 is LNHNV, CDR2 YYDKDF (reference sequence). The CDR3 region is CATSRGTSGPQTYEQYF. The DNA for the CDR3 is TGTGCCACCAGCAGAGGGACTAGCGGGCCTCAAACCTACGAGCAGTACTTC.

The rearrangement joins TRBV10-3 to TRBJ2-3; no firm D call. The V end was cut by 3 bases, the J end by 0 bases, with 1 base between. The CDR3 consists of 12 residues. Germline CDR1 ENHRY, CDR2 SYGVKD. This CDR3 reads CAISDSTDTQYF. The CDR3 bases are TGTGCCATCAGTGACAGCACAGATACGCAGTATTTT.

CDR3 in amino acids: CASSLALGSSYNEQFF. DNA for the CDR3: TGTGCCAGCAGCTTGGCCCTTGGGAGCTCCTACAATGAGCAGTTCTTC. The chain couples TRBV5-8 to TRBJ2-1, with D tentatively TRBD2 (5 bases). Trimming took off 0 bases at V and 0 bases at J, with 10 bases between the two ends. From germline, CDR1 is SGHTS and CDR2 YDEGEE. The length of the CDR3 is 16 residues.

Of note for this clone: Other DNA sequences in the same sample also yield this CDR3. The rearrangement uses TRBV6-4 and TRBJ2-2; unclear D gene. CDR1 and CDR2 from the germline V gene are MRHNA and SNTAGT. The CDR3 sequence is 14 residues long. V was cut by 7 bases and J by 2 bases, with 11 bases left in between. The CDR3 DNA sequence: TGTGCCAGCACCCTCACTCCAAACACCGGGGAGCTGTTTTTT. It translates to CASTLTPNTGELFF.

The V gene is TRBV5-1, the J gene TRBJ2-3; TRBD2 might be the D (5 bases). The CDR3 consists of 12 residues. In germline, CDR1 is SGHRS, CDR2 YFSETQ. V was pared by 4 bases and J by 3 bases, with 6 bases between. The CDR3 sequence: CASSPGTDTQYF. Written as DNA, the CDR3 is TGCGCCAGCAGCCCGGGGACAGATACGCAGTATTTT.

The chain couples TRBV30 to TRBJ2-7; 7 bases are shared with TRBD1. In germline, CDR1 is GTSNPN, CDR2 SVGIG (reference sequence). The CDR3 extends over 12 amino acids. The V segment lost 5 bases and the J segment 2 bases; nucleotides outside the gene matches: 3. The CDR3 reads CAWQDRPYEQYF. The CDR3 coding sequence is TGTGCCTGGCAGGACAGGCCCTACGAGCAGTACTTC.

This clone was recorded once. The J gene is TRBJ1-3, the V gene TRBV30, with D tentatively TRBD1 (6 bases). The CDR3 sequence is 13 residues long. Trimming cost V 6 bases and J 1 base, with 10 bases left between them. The V gene's germline CDR1 is GTSNPN and CDR2 SVGIG (reference sequence). This CDR3 reads CACSTGSGNTIYF. The CDR3 DNA reads as TGTGCCTGTTCGACAGGATCTGGAAACACCATATATTTT. The whole variable domain, filled in from reference TRBV30 and TRBJ1-3, reads SQTIHQWPATLVQPVGSPLSLECTVEGTSNPNLYWYRQAAGRGLQLLFYSVGIGQISSEVPQNLSASRPQDRQFILSSKKLLLSDSGFYLCACSTGSGNTIYFGEGSWLTVV.

V gene TRBV7-3 combines with J gene TRBJ2-2, with 10 positions matching TRBD2. The CDR3 runs 16 residues. Trimming took 0 bases from V and 5 from J; bases not matched to a gene: 3. Germline assignment: CDR1 SGHTA and CDR2 FQGTGA. The CDR3 bases are TGTGCCAGCAGCTTAACTAGCGGGAGGCCTACCGGGGAGCTGTTTTTT. As protein: CASSLTSGRPTGELFF.

The rearrangement joins TRBV9 to TRBJ1-2; 9 nucleotides match TRBD1. Germline V lookup: CDR1 SGDLS, CDR2 YYNGEE. The CDR3 has 15 amino acids. With 4 bases clipped from V and 8 bases from J, the junction kept 12 bases outside the gene matches. CDR3 DNA sequence: TGTGCCAGCAGCTCACAGGGGGCTCCGGCCGGGGGCTACACCTTC. Encoded protein: CASSSQGAPAGGYTF.

V is TRBV18 and J is TRBJ2-5, with no clear D. The CDR3 runs to 13 residues. V was shortened by 2 bases and J by 5 bases, with 9 bases between the two germline ends. The V gene's germline CDR1 is KGHSH and CDR2 LQKENI. This chain's CDR3 is CASSPYPYETQYF. DNA for the CDR3: TGTGCCAGCTCACCATATCCTTATGAGACCCAGTACTTC.

Of note for this clone: A read error may account for a junction end that differs from germline. CDR3 DNA: TGTGCCAGCAGCTACCCAGGGTCGAGGACTGCAGCTTTCTTT. This gives the protein CASSYPGSRTAAFF. The rearrangement joins TRBV11-2 to TRBJ1-1; possible D gene TRBD1, 5 bases. The germline gives CDR1 SGHAT, CDR2 FQNNGV. CDR3 size: 14 residues.

The chain is built from TRBV6-6 and TRBJ2-5; 12 nucleotides align to TRBD2. Germline CDR1 is MNHNY and CDR2 is SVGAGI (reference sequence). This CDR3 has 16 amino acids. V lost 5 bases and J lost 4; bases outside the gene matches: 8. The CDR3 sequence: CASSPRLAGDPETQYF. CDR3 sequence (DNA): TGTGCCAGCAGTCCACGACTAGCGGGAGATCCAGAGACCCAGTACTTC.

The J gene is TRBJ2-7, the V gene TRBV28; 9 bases match TRBD1. CDR1 and CDR2 (germline): MDHEN, SYDVKM. The CDR3 has 16 residues. With 3 bases clipped from V and 6 bases from J, the junction kept 12 bases outside the gene matches. Here the CDR3 reads CASSFFSSGQGSEQYF. CDR3 nucleotide sequence: TGTGCCAGCAGTTTTTTTTCTTCGGGACAGGGTAGCGAGCAGTACTTC.

In regard to this clone: The sample contains more than one DNA sequence encoding this CDR3. V gene TRBV28 combines with J gene TRBJ1-1, with D uncertain. The CDR3 sequence is 15 residues long. The germline V gene encodes CDR1 MDHEN and CDR2 SYDVKM. Trimming stripped 1 base from V and 2 bases from J, with 11 bases between. CDR3 bases: TGTGCCAGCAGTTTATTGGGAGGGAGTAACACTGAAGCTTTCTTT. Translated, it gives CASSLLGGSNTEAFF.

This chain connects TRBV9 to TRBJ2-1; perhaps TRBD2 as D (6 bases). From germline, CDR1 is SGDLS and CDR2 YYNGEE. V shed 2 bases and J shed 0 bases, with 15 bases lying between them. The length of the CDR3 is 17 residues. CDR3 sequence reads: CASSVGLAQSSYNEQFF. The CDR3, as DNA: TGTGCCAGCAGCGTTGGGCTAGCGCAGAGCTCCTACAATGAGCAGTTCTTC.

The J gene is TRBJ1-1, the V gene TRBV28, with TRBD1 identical over 7 bases. The CDR3 runs 15 residues. J was trimmed by 3 bases and V by 5 bases; bases with no gene match: 9. Looked up from germline, CDR1 is MDHEN and CDR2 is SYDVKM. CDR3 protein: CASSTRQGRDTEAFF. CDR3 bases: TGTGCCAGCAGTACCCGACAGGGACGGGACACTGAAGCTTTCTTT.

A remark on this clone: This CDR3 is also generated by other DNA sequences in the sample. The chain couples TRBV9 to TRBJ2-5, with 7 bases identical to TRBD1. V lost 3 bases and J lost 5; bases outside the gene matches: 4. This CDR3 has 13 residues. Germline V gene sequence: CDR1 SGDLS, CDR2 YYNGEE. For the CDR3, the DNA is TGTGCCAGCAGCGGACCGGACAGGGAGACCCAGTACTTC. Translation: CASSGPDRETQYF.